The 28 T cell receptor beta chains given below trace back to one sample, sequenced in a study of OX40 agonist ivuxolimab in advanced cancers. The table came from immunoSEQ multiplex PCR; TCRdb's copy has only in-frame clones and leaves some out. The sample has 65,000 to 85,000 clones, around 87% seen once. Sequencing used CD4+ or CD8+ T cells sorted from blood, obtained in a trial of the OX40 agonist ivuxolimab. The source of these receptors is an adult with an advanced solid tumor such as melanoma, head and neck, liver or kidney cancer.

Remarks on this clone: Other DNA sequences within the sample encode an identical CDR3. V and J are TRBV30 and TRBJ1-3; D is unclear. The germline V and J ends were trimmed by 0 bases and 4 bases, with 7 bases remaining between them. The CDR3 is made up of 13 amino acids. Germline V gene lookup returns CDR1 GTSNPN and CDR2 SVGIG (reference sequence). The CDR3 nucleotides are TGTGCCTGGAGTGTACAAGGGGGAAACACCATATATTTT. Its translation: CAWSVQGGNTIYF. Full variable domain (rest looked up from reference TRBV30 and TRBJ1-3): SQTIHQWPATLVQPVGSPLSLECTVEGTSNPNLYWYRQAAGRGLQLLFYSVGIGQISSEVPQNLSASRPQDRQFILSSKKLLLSDSGFYLCAWSVQGGNTIYFGEGSWLTVV.

This clone was seen a handful of times. This rearrangement joins TRBV7-2 to TRBJ2-1; 11 bases line up with TRBD2. Germline values: CDR1 SGHTA, CDR2 FQGNSA. The J segment lost 4 bases and the V segment lost 0 bases, leaving 5 bases of the junction unmatched. The CDR3 runs 17 residues. In nucleotides, the CDR3 is TGTGCCAGCAGCTTAGCCCTAGCGGGGGGAAAATACAATGAGCAGTTCTTC. It is translated as CASSLALAGGKYNEQFF.

This clone was observed a handful of times. The CDR3 reads CASSVTGMDYGYTF. The CDR3 region has the DNA TGTGCCAGCAGCGTGACAGGGATGGACTATGGCTACACCTTC. The chain employs TRBV9 and TRBJ1-2, with 7 nucleotides matching TRBD1. In germline, CDR1 is SGDLS, CDR2 YYNGEE. Trimming cost V 2 bases and J 3 bases; bases outside gene matches: 4. The CDR3 is 14 amino acids.

V gene TRBV4-2 combines with J gene TRBJ1-1; no definite D call. Per germline, CDR1 LGHNA and CDR2 YNFKEQ. This CDR3 has 14 amino acids. Trimming left V 4 bases short and J 3 bases short, with 12 bases between. CDR3: CASSPRAGDTEAFF. DNA of the CDR3: TGTGCCAGCAGCCCCCGGGCAGGAGACACTGAAGCTTTCTTT.

This clone has only a few counts. The CDR3 nucleotides are TGTGCCTGGAGTGTACGGTCTGCAGATACGCAGTATTTT. Translated: CAWSVRSADTQYF. The chain carries TRBV30 and TRBJ2-3; D remains unclear. CDR3 size: 13 residues. V shed 0 bases and J shed 4 bases, with 8 bases lying between them. Germline assignment: CDR1 GTSNPN and CDR2 SVGIG (reference sequence).

This clone was detected ten times or more. The J gene is TRBJ1-2, the V gene TRBV5-4; a possible D gene is TRBD1 (5 bases). Trimming stripped 0 bases from V and 4 bases from J, with 13 bases between. This CDR3 region has 15 residues. Germline V gene data show CDR1 as SGHNT and CDR2 as YYREEE (reference sequence). As DNA, the CDR3 is TGTGCCAGCAGCTTGGAGCAGGGCATTCTCTATGGCTACACCTTC. This codes for CASSLEQGILYGYTF.

This clone appeared a single time. The V call is TRBV15, the J call TRBJ2-5, with 11 bases that match TRBD2. V lost 1 base to trimming and J lost 5 bases; unmatched junction nucleotides: 15. The CDR3 length is 19 residues. Germline V gene lookup returns CDR1 LNHNV and CDR2 YYDKDF (reference sequence). This CDR3 reads CATSRATDSSGGATETQYF. The CDR3 DNA sequence: TGTGCCACCAGCAGAGCCACGGATAGTAGCGGGGGGGCCACGGAGACCCAGTACTTC.

This clone was counted between two and nine times. This chain uses TRBV6-1 with TRBJ2-7; TRBD1 matches at 8 bases. The CDR3 is 13 amino acids. Germline loops: CDR1 MNHNS, CDR2 SASEGT. Germline trimming cut 3 bases from V and 9 bases from J; bases unmatched to any gene: 7. CDR3 sequence (DNA): TGTGCCAGCAGTGATGGACAGGGCTGGCGGCAGTACGTC. Residues: CASSDGQGWRQYV.

The chain uses TRBV27 and TRBJ2-2, with 7 bases that match TRBD1. Germline assignment: CDR1 MNHEY and CDR2 SMNVEV (reference sequence). The CDR3 has 19 amino acids. Losses at the gene ends were 7 bases for V and 0 bases for J; bases not matched to a gene: 17. The CDR3 sequence: CASKPIRDSHFANTGELFF. As DNA, the CDR3 is TGTGCCAGCAAACCGATCCGGGACAGCCATTTTGCGAACACCGGGGAGCTGTTTTTT.

This clone was counted a single time. The chain employs TRBV28 and TRBJ1-2, with D possibly being TRBD1 (5 bases). Trimming took 7 bases from V and 0 from J, leaving 15 bases between them. The CDR3 runs to 15 residues. In germline, CDR1 is MDHEN, CDR2 SYDVKM. The CDR3, as DNA: TGTGCCAGCACCCGGGGACTCTCCTCTAACTATGGCTACACCTTC. Its translation is CASTRGLSSNYGYTF.

The chain has TRBV6-1 and TRBJ1-1; D is perhaps TRBD1 (6 bases). This CDR3 contains 14 residues. Per the germline V gene, CDR1 is MNHNS and CDR2 is SASEGT. With 5 bases removed from V and 1 base from J, the gap between germline ends came to 11 bases. CDR3 coding DNA: TGTGCCAGCAGTCTACAGGGAACGAACACTGAAGCTTTCTTT. Its translation is CASSLQGTNTEAFF.

The rearrangement joins TRBV7-3 to TRBJ1-2, with 9 bases lining up with TRBD1. Germline trimming cut 5 bases from V and 7 bases from J; bases unmatched to any gene: 8. The CDR3 covers 14 residues. CDR1 SGHTA and CDR2 FQGTGA come from the germline V gene. The CDR3 DNA reads as TGTGCCAGCAGCCCGTCTACAGGGGGCGTTGGCTACACCTTC. Residues: CASSPSTGGVGYTF.

The V gene is TRBV7-2, the J gene TRBJ1-5; D remains ambiguous. Looked up from germline, CDR1 is SGHTA and CDR2 is FQGNSA. This CDR3 comprises 15 residues. The germline V and J ends were trimmed by 3 bases and 0 bases, with 9 bases remaining between them. CDR3: CASSFLGASNQPQHF. The CDR3 DNA reads as TGTGCCAGCAGCTTCCTAGGAGCTAGCAATCAGCCCCAGCATTTT.

This clone has a single count. This rearrangement joins TRBV10-2 to TRBJ2-5; 11 bases are a match to TRBD2. Unmatched junction bases numbered 10, after V lost 8 bases and J lost 5 bases. CDR3 length equals 15 residues. CDR1 WSHSY and CDR2 SAAADI come from the germline V gene. The CDR3 region is CASGTSGGMGETQYF. For the CDR3, the DNA is TGCGCCAGCGGAACTAGCGGGGGTATGGGGGAGACCCAGTACTTC.

The V call is TRBV7-9, the J call TRBJ1-6; D is unresolved. The V end lost 4 bases, the J end lost 8 bases, and 9 bases lay between the germline ends. From germline, CDR1 is SEHNR and CDR2 FQNEAQ (reference sequence). The CDR3 sequence is 13 residues long. In DNA form, the CDR3 reads TGTGCCAGCAGCTCGGTGAGAGATTCACCCCTCCACTTT. Its translation is CASSSVRDSPLHF.

The J gene is TRBJ2-3, the V gene TRBV6-5; maybe TRBD1 (6 bases). Trimming removed 7 bases at V and 2 bases at J, with 10 bases between. The CDR3 covers 13 residues. Germline V CDR1 and CDR2: MNHEY, SVGAGI. CDR3 nucleotides: TGTGCCAGCACGAGGGGGAACACAGATACGCAGTATTTT. It yields the protein CASTRGNTDTQYF.

The V gene is TRBV7-3, the J gene TRBJ1-1; 7 nucleotides match TRBD1. This CDR3 is built from 13 residues. The junction had 6 bases not matched to a gene; V was cut back by 7 bases and J by 4 bases. Germline CDR1 reads SGHTA; CDR2 reads FQGTGA. Here the CDR3 DNA reads TGTGCCAGCAAGGGACAGATGGGCACTGAAGCTTTCTTT. Translation: CASKGQMGTEAFF.

This chain uses TRBV28 with TRBJ2-2; TRBD1 agrees at 7 bases. Germline CDR1 is MDHEN and CDR2 is SYDVKM. CDR3 length: 13 residues. V lost 7 bases and J lost 4; bases outside the gene matches: 3. The chain's CDR3 is CASTTGATGELFF. The CDR3 nucleotides read TGTGCCAGCACAACAGGGGCCACCGGGGAGCTGTTTTTT. Together with reference TRBV28 and TRBJ2-2, the CDR3 gives the full variable domain: DVKVTQSSRYLVKRTGEKVFLECVQDMDHENMFWYRQDPGLGLRLIYFSYDVKMKEKGDIPEGYSVSREKKERFSLILESASTNQTSMYLCASTTGATGELFFGEGSRLTVL.

This clone appeared a few times. The chain uses TRBV28 and TRBJ1-1; D is undetermined. The CDR3 consists of 14 residues. V was cut by 1 base and J by 1 base, with 7 bases left in between. Germline loops: CDR1 MDHEN, CDR2 SYDVKM. The CDR3 coding sequence is TGTGCCAGCAGTTTATTATATGGGAACACTGAAGCTTTCTTT. Protein product: CASSLLYGNTEAFF.

This chain joins TRBV18 and TRBJ2-1; D ambiguous. Germline loops: CDR1 KGHSH, CDR2 LQKENI. Trimming removed 3 bases from V and 6 bases from J, with 12 bases in between. This CDR3 comprises 14 residues. The CDR3 sequence is CASSPLMGGNEQFF. In DNA, the CDR3 is TGTGCCAGCTCACCCCTTATGGGCGGCAATGAGCAGTTCTTC.

This chain links TRBV18 with TRBJ2-2, with TRBD1 identical over 7 bases. Germline-derived CDR1 and CDR2 are KGHSH and LQKENI. V shed 6 bases, J shed 7 bases, and the junction held 8 bases outside the gene matches. This CDR3 is built from 14 residues. The CDR3 sequence: CASSFGTDHGELFF. In DNA, the CDR3 is TGTGCCAGCTCTTTCGGGACAGACCACGGGGAGCTGTTTTTT. The full variable domain, with the rest looked up from reference TRBV18 and TRBJ2-2, is NAGVMQNPRHLVRRRGQEARLRCSPMKGHSHVYWYRQLPEEGLKFMVYLQKENIIDESGMPKERFSAEFPKEGPSILRIQQVVRGDSAAYFCASSFGTDHGELFFGEGSRLTVL.

The J gene is TRBJ1-1, the V gene TRBV28; maybe TRBD1 (5 bases). V was clipped by 11 bases and J by 0 bases, with 16 bases between them. CDR1 and CDR2 (germline): MDHEN, SYDVKM. The CDR3 is made up of 14 amino acids. CDR3 region: CAHTSGGMNTEAFF. The CDR3 DNA follows: TGTGCCCATACTTCGGGGGGAATGAACACTGAAGCTTTCTTT.

The count of this clone is one. Its ends do not fully match the called genes, so a read error is possible. V gene TRBV5-4 combines with J gene TRBJ2-3; TRBD2 matches at 8 bases. CDR1 is SGHNT, CDR2 YYREEE, per germline (reference sequence). This CDR3 has 18 residues. This chain's CDR3 is CASSSRGAQDYYTDTRYF. CDR3 nucleotides: TGTGCCAGCAGCTCGCGGGGGGCCCAGGATTACTACACAGATACGCGGTATTTT.

The V and J genes are TRBV4-1 and TRBJ1-2, with D perhaps matching TRBD1 (6 bases). There are 16 residues in the CDR3. V dropped 6 bases and J dropped 4 bases, with 21 bases sitting between them. Germline assignment: CDR1 MGHRA and CDR2 YSYEKL. The CDR3, as DNA: TGCGCCAGCAGAGGCTCCCAGGGGAGGGGGATCTATGGCTACACCTTC. Its protein is CASRGSQGRGIYGYTF.

This rearrangement joins TRBV7-2 to TRBJ1-6, with a weak D call TRBD1 (6 bases). CDR1 and CDR2 (germline): SGHTA, FQGNSA. The V gene lost 5 bases and the J gene lost 9 bases, with 17 bases spanning the gap. The CDR3 runs to 15 residues. The DNA for the CDR3 is TGTGCCAGCAGCATCCCGGACAGCAGAATTTCACCCCTCCACTTT. Amino acids: CASSIPDSRISPLHF.

The chain links TRBV29-1 to TRBJ2-6; 7 bases are shared with TRBD1. Trimming took 6 bases from V and 1 from J; bases not matched to a gene: 0. The CDR3 has 13 amino acids. CDR1 is SQVTM and CDR2 is ANQGSEA in the germline V gene. The CDR3 sequence: CSVTGSGANVLTF. In nucleotides, the CDR3 is TGCAGCGTGACAGGGTCTGGGGCCAACGTCCTGACTTTC.

The chain has TRBV9 and TRBJ1-2; D not certain. This CDR3 has 12 amino acids. Germline V gives CDR1 SGDLS, CDR2 YYNGEE. Trimming stripped 0 bases from V and 4 bases from J, with 4 bases between. The CDR3: CASSVAGYGYTF. In DNA, the CDR3 is TGTGCCAGCAGCGTAGCCGGCTATGGCTACACCTTC.

The chain employs TRBV6-1 and TRBJ1-1, with D tentatively TRBD1 (5 bases). Germline loops: CDR1 MNHNS, CDR2 SASEGT. The germline V and J ends were trimmed by 10 bases and 1 base, with 16 bases remaining between them. This CDR3 contains 14 residues. CDR3: CATGGGQANTEAFF. The CDR3 region has the DNA TGTGCCACTGGGGGAGGGCAAGCGAACACTGAAGCTTTCTTT.